These T cell receptor beta chains were read from a single sample in a study of Graves' ophthalmopathy and Graves' hyperthyroidism. TCRdb reprocessed the multiplex PCR reads via MiXCR and lists one record per CDR3 protein. The repertoire holds about 740,000 distinct CDR3 sequences, with roughly two fifths as singletons. Input material: peripheral blood. All receptors come from an adult man with Graves' ophthalmopathy. Both conserved end residues are part of each CDR3. Each record gives: CDR3 length, V gene, clone size, J gene, D gene, CDR3 protein, CDR3 DNA. D genes are given only for firm matches. The listing skips clone size in some rows; elsewhere it reads once, few, many or a size class.

16,TRBV10-3,few,TRBJ1-2,.,CASSMDSGTPNYGYTF,TGTGCCAGCAGTATGGACAGTGGGACTCCCAACTATGGCTACACCTTC
15,TRBV2,many,TRBJ2-7,.,CASSEGMGDSYEQYF,TGTGCCAGCAGTGAAGGGATGGGCGACTCCTACGAGCAGTACTTC
13,TRBV25-1,.,TRBJ1-4,TRBD1,CASLQGGDEKLFF,TGTGCCAGCCTACAGGGGGGGGATGAAAAACTGTTTTTT
20,TRBV7-2,.,TRBJ1-4,TRBD1,CASSQTLISGTAATNEKLFF,TGTGCCAGCAGCCAGACCCTAATCTCCGGGACAGCCGCAACTAATGAAAAACTGTTTTTT
13,TRBV20-1,.,TRBJ2-7,.,CSVRPVTSYEQYF,TGCAGTGTACGCCCAGTGACCTCCTACGAGCAGTACTTC
17,TRBV11-3,.,TRBJ1-5,.,CASSLIDSPNSNQPQHF,TGTGCCAGCAGCTTGATTGACAGTCCTAATAGCAATCAGCCCCAGCATTTT
15,TRBV9,.,TRBJ1-2,TRBD1,CASSPVSNRGQGYTF,TGTGCCAGCAGCCCAGTCAGCAACAGGGGGCAAGGCTACACCTTC
14,TRBV25-1,few,TRBJ1-1,TRBD1,CASSTGQGFGEAFF,TGTGCCAGCAGTACGGGACAGGGATTCGGTGAAGCTTTCTTT
15,TRBV10-2,many,TRBJ1-5,.,CASRNGGGEGQPQHF,TGCGCCAGCAGGAATGGCGGCGGGGAGGGACAGCCCCAGCATTTT
15,TRBV6-5,few,TRBJ1-1,.,CASSHRETVNTEAFF,TGTGCCAGCAGTCATCGGGAGACCGTTAACACTGAAGCTTTCTTT
14,TRBV7-3,few,TRBJ2-3,.,CASSFNGRTDTQYF,TGTGCCAGCAGCTTCAACGGAAGAACAGATACGCAGTATTTT
17,TRBV7-3,.,TRBJ1-1,.,CASSYEGGRTSSAEAFF,TGTGCCAGCAGCTACGAGGGGGGACGAACTTCTAGCGCTGAAGCTTTCTTT
13,TRBV24-1,.,TRBJ2-5,.,CATSMPGQETQYF,TGTGCCACCAGTATGCCGGGACAAGAGACCCAGTACTTC
15,TRBV19,.,TRBJ1-1,.,CASSIGGYANTEAFF,TGTGCCAGTAGTATAGGAGGGTATGCGAACACTGAAGCTTTCTTT
12,TRBV25-1,.,TRBJ2-5,TRBD2,CARGLAGETQYF,TGTGCTAGGGGACTAGCAGGGGAGACCCAGTACTTC
14,TRBV24-1,.,TRBJ1-1,.,CATSDALEYTQYLF,TGTGCCACCAGTGATGCACTAGAGTATACGCAGTATCTCTTT
13,TRBV9,.,TRBJ1-6,.,CASSADRDQPLHF,TGTGCCAGCAGCGCCGACCGAGATCAGCCCCTCCACTTT
14,TRBV9,few,TRBJ2-7,.,CASSGSGTSYEQYF,TGTGCCAGCAGCGGTTCCGGCACGTCCTACGAGCAGTACTTC
15,TRBV25-1,few,TRBJ2-3,TRBD2,CASTFSGSPADTQYF,TGTGCCAGCACCTTTAGCGGGTCCCCCGCAGATACGCAGTATTTT
14,TRBV20-1,few,TRBJ1-4,TRBD1,CSGGTGPTNEKLFF,TGCAGTGGTGGGACAGGTCCTACTAATGAAAAACTGTTTTTT
16,TRBV29-1,many,TRBJ2-5,TRBD2,CSVRGGAFYQHETQYF,TGCAGCGTCCGGGGGGGGGCTTTTTATCAACATGAGACCCAGTACTTC
13,TRBV5-1,.,TRBJ2-7,.,CASSFQEIGEQYF,TGCGCCAGCAGCTTCCAGGAGATTGGCGAGCAGTACTTC
14,TRBV7-9,.,TRBJ1-6,.,CASSPYRQGSPLHF,TGTGCCAGCAGCCCCTACCGGCAGGGTTCACCCCTCCACTTT
15,TRBV7-9,few,TRBJ1-1,.,CASSHFQGGDTEAFF,TGTGCCAGCAGCCACTTTCAGGGTGGCGACACTGAAGCTTTCTTT
13,TRBV12-3/TRBV12-4,.,TRBJ2-5,.,CASSFQIMETQYF,TGTGCCAGCAGTTTCCAGATAATGGAGACCCAGTACTTC
14,TRBV7-9,many,TRBJ1-5,.,CASSLEGEYQPQHF,TGTGCCAGCAGCTTAGAAGGGGAGTATCAGCCCCAGCATTTT
15,TRBV9,.,TRBJ1-3,TRBD1,CASSVTGTAGNTIYF,TGTGCCAGCAGCGTAACCGGGACAGCTGGAAACACCATATATTTT
14,TRBV12-3/TRBV12-4,.,TRBJ2-5,TRBD2,CASRTSGGQETQYF,TGTGCCAGCAGGACTAGCGGAGGCCAAGAGACCCAGTACTTC
14,TRBV12-3/TRBV12-4,.,TRBJ1-5,TRBD1,CASSISQGDQPQHF,TGTGCCAGCAGCATCTCACAGGGGGATCAGCCCCAGCATTTT
15,TRBV20-1,few,TRBJ2-7,TRBD2,CSARDFAGGTYEQYF,TGCAGTGCTAGAGACTTTGCGGGGGGCACCTACGAGCAGTACTTC
13,TRBV10-3,.,TRBJ1-1,.,CAIRGSANTEAFF,TGTGCCATCAGGGGATCTGCGAACACTGAAGCTTTCTTT
13,TRBV6-5,.,TRBJ2-7,.,CASRVIQAQEQYF,TGTGCCAGCAGAGTTATACAGGCGCAAGAGCAGTACTTC
15,TRBV19,.,TRBJ2-3,.,CASSQRRGDTDTQYF,TGCGCCAGCAGCCAGAGGCGGGGTGACACAGATACGCAGTATTTT
14,TRBV9,.,TRBJ2-5,TRBD1,CASRRYRGQETQYF,TGTGCCAGCAGGCGCTACAGGGGCCAAGAGACCCAGTACTTC
18,TRBV7-9,.,TRBJ2-2,.,CASSVAPPPRGHTGELFF,TGTGCCAGCAGCGTAGCCCCACCTCCGCGGGGGCACACCGGGGAGCTGTTTTTT
13,TRBV7-9,.,TRBJ1-5,TRBD1,CASSSGGDQPQHF,TGTGCCAGCAGCTCAGGGGGCGATCAGCCCCAGCATTTT
11,TRBV2,many,TRBJ2-5,TRBD2,CASAGGETQYF,TGTGCCAGCGCGGGGGGAGAGACCCAGTACTTC
15,TRBV9,.,TRBJ2-7,TRBD2,CASSFASGRTDEQYF,TGCGCCAGCAGCTTTGCCAGCGGGAGAACGGACGAGCAGTACTTC
16,TRBV25-1,once,TRBJ2-2,.,CASSKLLGQNTGELFF,TGTGCCAGTAGTAAACTCTTGGGACAGAACACCGGGGAGCTGTTTTTT
15,TRBV20-1,.,TRBJ2-7,TRBD1,CSARDPTGDPYEQYF,TGCAGTGCTAGAGACCCGACAGGGGATCCCTACGAGCAGTACTTC
16,TRBV14,few,TRBJ1-4,.,CASSQGPGPPNEKLFF,TGTGCCAGCAGCCAAGGGCCGGGACCGCCGAATGAAAAACTGTTTTTT
13,TRBV25-1,.,TRBJ2-2,.,CASSARANWELFF,TGTGCCAGCAGTGCTAGGGCCAACTGGGAGCTGTTTTTT
15,TRBV10-3,few,TRBJ1-2,.,CAWSPVIRRNYGYTF,TGTGCCTGGAGTCCGGTAATCCGTCGAAACTATGGCTACACCTTC
15,TRBV20-1,few,TRBJ1-5,TRBD1,CSARVTGGSRQPQHF,TGCAGTGCTAGAGTCACAGGGGGTTCTCGTCAGCCCCAGCATTTT
16,TRBV5-1,.,TRBJ2-7,TRBD1,CASSLVADRGPYEQYF,TGCGCCAGCAGCTTGGTAGCGGACAGGGGGCCGTACGAGCAGTACTTC
12,TRBV20-1,.,TRBJ2-5,.,CSARYGQETQYF,TGCAGTGCTAGATATGGTCAAGAGACCCAGTACTTC
15,TRBV11-2,.,TRBJ2-7,TRBD1,CASSLETGISYEQYF,TGTGCCAGCAGCTTAGAGACAGGGATCTCCTACGAGCAGTACTTC
14,TRBV7-2,.,TRBJ2-7,.,CASTEIVQGIEQYF,TGTGCCAGCACCGAGATAGTACAGGGAATCGAGCAGTACTTC
13,TRBV10-3,many,TRBJ1-4,.,CAIRDGPNEKLFF,TGTGCCATCAGGGACGGACCTAATGAAAAACTGTTTTTT
12,TRBV29-1,many,TRBJ1-4,TRBD1,CSVGQGGGKLFF,TGCAGCGTTGGCCAGGGGGGGGGAAAACTGTTTTTT
14,TRBV10-3,.,TRBJ2-7,TRBD2,CAISLAGPSYEQYF,TGTGCCATCAGTTTAGCGGGGCCAAGCTACGAGCAGTACTTC
14,TRBV29-1,few,TRBJ2-2,.,CSVEDPPGSGELFF,TGCAGCGTTGAAGATCCCCCAGGGTCCGGGGAGCTGTTTTTT
17,TRBV7-2,few,TRBJ1-2,.,CASSQPGSGAANYGYTF,TGCGCCAGCAGCCAGCCCGGATCGGGCGCGGCAAACTATGGCTACACCTTC
15,TRBV7-9,.,TRBJ2-6,.,CASSLGTGLAYVLTF,TGTGCCAGCAGCTTAGGGACCGGTTTAGCCTACGTCCTGACTTTC
15,TRBV7-9,many,TRBJ2-2,.,CASSFAEIGTGELFF,TGTGCCAGCAGCTTCGCTGAGATCGGCACCGGGGAGCTGTTTTTT
15,TRBV20-1,.,TRBJ2-7,TRBD2,CSARDRRLAGFEQYF,TGCAGTGCTAGAGATCGGCGGCTAGCGGGGTTCGAGCAGTACTTC
15,TRBV20-1,.,TRBJ1-5,.,CSARGQLGGNQPQHF,TGCAGTGCTAGAGGACAGCTCGGGGGCAATCAGCCCCAGCATTTT